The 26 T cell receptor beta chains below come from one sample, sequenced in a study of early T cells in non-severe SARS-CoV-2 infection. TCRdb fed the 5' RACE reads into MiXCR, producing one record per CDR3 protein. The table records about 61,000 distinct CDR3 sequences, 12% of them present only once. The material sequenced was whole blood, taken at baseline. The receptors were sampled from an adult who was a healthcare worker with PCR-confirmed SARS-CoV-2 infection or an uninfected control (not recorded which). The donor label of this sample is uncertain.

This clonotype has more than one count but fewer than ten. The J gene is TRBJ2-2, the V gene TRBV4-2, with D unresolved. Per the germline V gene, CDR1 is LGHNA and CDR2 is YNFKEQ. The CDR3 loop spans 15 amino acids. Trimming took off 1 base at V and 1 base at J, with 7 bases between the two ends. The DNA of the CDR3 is TGTGCCAGCAGCCAAGTTAGCTTGAACACCGGGGAGCTGTTTTTT. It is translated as CASSQVSLNTGELFF.

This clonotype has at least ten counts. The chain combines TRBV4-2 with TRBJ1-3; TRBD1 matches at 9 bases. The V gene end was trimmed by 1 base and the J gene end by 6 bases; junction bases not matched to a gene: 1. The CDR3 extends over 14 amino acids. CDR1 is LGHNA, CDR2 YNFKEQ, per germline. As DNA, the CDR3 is TGTGCCAGCAGCCAAGGGACAGGGGAAAACACCATATATTTT. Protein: CASSQGTGENTIYF.

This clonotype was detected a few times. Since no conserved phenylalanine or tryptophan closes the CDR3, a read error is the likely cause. CDR3 protein: CASSRGTDTQYC. CDR3 DNA: TGTGCCAGCAGCAGGGGCACAGATACGCAGTATTGT. The chain recombines TRBV7-9 with TRBJ2-3; no reliable D call. The CDR3 is made up of 12 amino acids. Per germline, CDR1 SEHNR and CDR2 FQNEAQ (reference sequence). V was shortened by 5 bases and J by 1 base, with 4 bases between the two germline ends.

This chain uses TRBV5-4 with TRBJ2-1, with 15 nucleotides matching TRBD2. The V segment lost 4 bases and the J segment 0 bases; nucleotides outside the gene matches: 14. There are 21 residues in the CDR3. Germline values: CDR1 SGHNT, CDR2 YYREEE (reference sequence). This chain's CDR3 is CASSPVPGLAGGPSSYNEQFF. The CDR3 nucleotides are TGTGCCAGCAGCCCTGTACCCGGACTAGCGGGGGGGCCAAGCTCCTACAATGAGCAGTTCTTC. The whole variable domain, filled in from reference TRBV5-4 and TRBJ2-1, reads ETGVTQSPTHLIKTRGQQVTLRCSSQSGHNTVSWYQQALGQGPQFIFQYYREEENGRGNFPPRFSGLQFPNYSSELNVNALELDDSALYLCASSPVPGLAGGPSSYNEQFFGPGTRLTVL.

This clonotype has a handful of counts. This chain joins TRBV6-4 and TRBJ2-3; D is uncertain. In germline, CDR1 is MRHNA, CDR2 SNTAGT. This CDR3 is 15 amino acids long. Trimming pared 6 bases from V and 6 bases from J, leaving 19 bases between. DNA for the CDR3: TGTGCCAGCAGCCGTGGCGAGTTGGATGGGGATACGCAGTATTTT. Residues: CASSRGELDGDTQYF.

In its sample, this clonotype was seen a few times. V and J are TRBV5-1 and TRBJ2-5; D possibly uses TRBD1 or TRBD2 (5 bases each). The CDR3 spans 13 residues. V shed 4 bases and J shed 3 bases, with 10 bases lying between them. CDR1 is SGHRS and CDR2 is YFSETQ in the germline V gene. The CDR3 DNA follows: TGCGCCAGCAGCCGGGACCGAGAAGAGACCCAGTACTTC. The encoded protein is CASSRDREETQYF.

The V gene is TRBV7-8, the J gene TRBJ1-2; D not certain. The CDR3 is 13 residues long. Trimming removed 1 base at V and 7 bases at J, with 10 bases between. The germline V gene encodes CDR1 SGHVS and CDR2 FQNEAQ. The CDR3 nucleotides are TGTGCCAGCAGCTTAGGCGGGGTACTTGGCTACACCTTC. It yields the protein CASSLGGVLGYTF. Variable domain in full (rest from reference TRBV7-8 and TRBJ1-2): GAGVSQSPRYKVAKRGQDVALRCDPISGHVSLFWYQQALGQGPEFLTYFQNEAQLDKSGLPSDRFFAERPEGSVSTLKIQRTQQEDSAVYLCASSLGGVLGYTFGSGTRLTVV.

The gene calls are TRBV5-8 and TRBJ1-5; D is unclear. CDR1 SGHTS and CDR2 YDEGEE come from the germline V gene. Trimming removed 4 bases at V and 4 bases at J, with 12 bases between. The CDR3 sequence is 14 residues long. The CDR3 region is CASSPGLENQPQHF. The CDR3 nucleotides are TGTGCCAGCAGCCCCGGACTGGAAAATCAGCCCCAGCATTTT.

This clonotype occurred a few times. The CDR3 reads CSATDRGVITEAFF. The CDR3 DNA sequence: TGCAGCGCCACCGACAGGGGAGTCATCACTGAAGCTTTCTTT. This sequence joins TRBV29-1 and TRBJ1-1, with TRBD1 identical over 8 bases. V dropped 7 bases and J dropped 4; count of bases not matched to a gene: 11. The CDR3 has 14 residues. CDR1 is SQVTM and CDR2 is ANQGSEA in the germline V gene.

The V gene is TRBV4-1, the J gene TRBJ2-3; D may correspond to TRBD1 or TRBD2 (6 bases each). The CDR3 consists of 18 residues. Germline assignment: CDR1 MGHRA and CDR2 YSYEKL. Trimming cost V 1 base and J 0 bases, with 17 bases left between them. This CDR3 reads CASSQGWGGTSSTDTQYF. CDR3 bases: TGCGCCAGCAGCCAAGGATGGGGCGGGACATCTAGCACAGATACGCAGTATTTT.

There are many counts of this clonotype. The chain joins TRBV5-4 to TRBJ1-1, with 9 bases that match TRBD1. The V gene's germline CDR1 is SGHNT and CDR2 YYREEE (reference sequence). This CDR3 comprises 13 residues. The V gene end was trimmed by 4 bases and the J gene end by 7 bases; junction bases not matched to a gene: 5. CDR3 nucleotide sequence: TGTGCCAGCAGCATGGACAGGGGCGGTGAAGCTTTCTTT. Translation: CASSMDRGGEAFF.

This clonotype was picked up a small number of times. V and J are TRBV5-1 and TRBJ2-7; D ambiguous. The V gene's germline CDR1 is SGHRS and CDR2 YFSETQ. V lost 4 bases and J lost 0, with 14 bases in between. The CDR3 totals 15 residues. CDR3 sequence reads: CASSHRSLASYEQYV. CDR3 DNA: TGCGCCAGCAGCCACCGCTCATTGGCCTCCTACGAGCAGTACGTC.

This CDR3 reads CASSLEGIGAKNIQYF. CDR3 coding DNA: TGCGCCAGCAGCTTAGAAGGGATCGGAGCCAAAAACATTCAGTACTTC. The genes are TRBV5-1 and TRBJ2-4; D not certain. The V gene lost 2 bases and the J gene lost 0 bases, with 12 bases spanning the gap. The V gene's germline CDR1 is SGHRS and CDR2 YFSETQ. This CDR3 is 16 amino acids long.

The CDR3 DNA reads as TGCAGTGCTAGAGATGGCTCAGCAGGCACCGGGGAGCTGTTTTTT. Translating it yields CSARDGSAGTGELFF. The chain has TRBV20-1 and TRBJ2-2; no reliable D call. V lost 0 bases and J 4 bases, leaving 12 bases between the germline ends. The germline V gene encodes CDR1 DFQATT and CDR2 SNEGSKA (reference sequence). CDR3 length: 15 amino acids.

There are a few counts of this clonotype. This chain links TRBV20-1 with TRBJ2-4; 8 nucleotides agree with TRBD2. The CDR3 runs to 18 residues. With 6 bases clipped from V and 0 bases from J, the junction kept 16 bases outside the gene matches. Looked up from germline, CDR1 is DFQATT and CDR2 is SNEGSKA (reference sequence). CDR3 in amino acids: CSARTWTSFPGAKNIQYF. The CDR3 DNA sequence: TGCAGTGCCAGGACGTGGACTAGCTTCCCAGGAGCCAAAAACATTCAGTACTTC.

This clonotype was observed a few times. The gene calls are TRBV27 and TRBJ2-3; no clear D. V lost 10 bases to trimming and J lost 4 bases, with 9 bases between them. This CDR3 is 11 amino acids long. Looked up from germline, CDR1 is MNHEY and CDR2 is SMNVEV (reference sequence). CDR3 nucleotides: TGTGCCACCCGTCTAGCAGATACGCAGTATTTT. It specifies CATRLADTQYF.

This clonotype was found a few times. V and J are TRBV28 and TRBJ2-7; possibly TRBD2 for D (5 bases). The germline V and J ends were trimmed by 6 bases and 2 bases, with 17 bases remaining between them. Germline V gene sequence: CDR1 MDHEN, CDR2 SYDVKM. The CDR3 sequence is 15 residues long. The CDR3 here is CASSARPPGTYEQYV. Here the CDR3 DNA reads TGTGCCAGCAGCGCCCGTCCCCCGGGAACCTACGAGCAGTACGTC.

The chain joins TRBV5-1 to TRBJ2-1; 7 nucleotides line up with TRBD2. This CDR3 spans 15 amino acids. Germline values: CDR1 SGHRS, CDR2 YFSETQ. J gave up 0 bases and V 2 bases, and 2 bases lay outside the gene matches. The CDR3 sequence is CASSFAGDSYNEQFF. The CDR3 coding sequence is TGCGCCAGCAGCTTCGCGGGGGACTCCTACAATGAGCAGTTCTTC.

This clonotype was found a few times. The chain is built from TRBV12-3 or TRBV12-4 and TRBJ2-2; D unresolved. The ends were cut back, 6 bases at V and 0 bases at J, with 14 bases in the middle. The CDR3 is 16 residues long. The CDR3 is CASRANLGANTGELFF. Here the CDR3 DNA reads TGTGCCAGCAGGGCCAATTTGGGCGCGAACACCGGGGAGCTGTTTTTT.

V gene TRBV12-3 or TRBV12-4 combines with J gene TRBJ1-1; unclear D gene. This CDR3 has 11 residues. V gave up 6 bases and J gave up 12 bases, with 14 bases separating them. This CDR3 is CASSPGFFPFF. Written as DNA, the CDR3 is TGTGCCAGCAGCCCCGGGTTCTTCCCTTTCTTT.

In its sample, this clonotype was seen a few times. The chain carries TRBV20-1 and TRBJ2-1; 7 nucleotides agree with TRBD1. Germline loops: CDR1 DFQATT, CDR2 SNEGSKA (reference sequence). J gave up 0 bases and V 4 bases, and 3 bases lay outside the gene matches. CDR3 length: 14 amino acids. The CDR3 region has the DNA TGCAGTGCTACGGGACAGAGCTCCTACAATGAGCAGTTCTTC. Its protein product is CSATGQSSYNEQFF.

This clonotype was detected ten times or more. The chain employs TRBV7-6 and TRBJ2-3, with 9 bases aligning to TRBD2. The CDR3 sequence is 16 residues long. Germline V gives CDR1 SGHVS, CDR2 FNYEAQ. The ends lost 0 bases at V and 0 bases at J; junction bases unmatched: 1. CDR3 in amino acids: CASSLASGGSTDTQYF. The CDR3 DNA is TGTGCCAGCAGCTTAGCGAGCGGGGGGAGCACAGATACGCAGTATTTT.

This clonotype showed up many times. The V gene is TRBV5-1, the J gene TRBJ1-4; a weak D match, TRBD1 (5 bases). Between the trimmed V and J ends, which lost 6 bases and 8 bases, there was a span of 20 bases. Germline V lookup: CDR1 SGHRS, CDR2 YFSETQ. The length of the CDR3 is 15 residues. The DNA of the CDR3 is TGCGCCAGCACCAAGGATGGACACTCAGGGGAAAAACTGTTTTTT. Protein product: CASTKDGHSGEKLFF. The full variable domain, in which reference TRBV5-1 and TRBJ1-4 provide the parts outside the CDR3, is KAGVTQTPRYLIKTRGQQVTLSCSPISGHRSVSWYQQTPGQGLQFLFEYFSETQRNKGNFPGRFSGRQFSNSRSEMNVSTLELGDSALYLCASTKDGHSGEKLFFGSGTQLSVL.

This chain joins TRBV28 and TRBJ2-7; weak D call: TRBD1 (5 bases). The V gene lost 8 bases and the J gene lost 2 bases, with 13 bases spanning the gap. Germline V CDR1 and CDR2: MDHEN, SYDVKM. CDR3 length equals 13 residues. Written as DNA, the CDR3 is TGTGCCAGCCAGGGTCCTTCTCCCTACGAGCAGTACGTC. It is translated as CASQGPSPYEQYV.

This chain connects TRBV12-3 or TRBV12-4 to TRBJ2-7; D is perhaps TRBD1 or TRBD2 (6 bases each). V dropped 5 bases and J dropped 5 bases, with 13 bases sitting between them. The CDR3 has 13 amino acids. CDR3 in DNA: TGTGCCAGCAGTCCGAGGGGGGATCACGAGCAGTACGTC. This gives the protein CASSPRGDHEQYV.

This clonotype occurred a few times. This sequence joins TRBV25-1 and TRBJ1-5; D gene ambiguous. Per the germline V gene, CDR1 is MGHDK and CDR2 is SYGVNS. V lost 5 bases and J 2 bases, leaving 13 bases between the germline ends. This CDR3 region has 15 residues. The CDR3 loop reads CASSPNVWGNQPQHF. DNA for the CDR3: TGTGCCAGCAGTCCCAATGTCTGGGGCAATCAGCCCCAGCATTTT. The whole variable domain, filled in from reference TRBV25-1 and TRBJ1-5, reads EADIYQTPRYLVIGTGKKITLECSQTMGHDKMYWYQQDPGMELHLIHYSYGVNSTEKGDLSSESTVSRIRTEHFPLTLESARPSHTSQYLCASSPNVWGNQPQHFGDGTRLSIL.